The 26 T cell receptor beta chains reported below all come from one sample, sequenced in a study of blood T cell repertoires in COVID-19. The method was immunoSEQ multiplex PCR; TCRdb's version includes in-frame clones alone and lacks a portion of them. The table records approximately 70,000 clones, 60% to 75% of them present only once. The sequenced sample was peripheral blood. The receptors were sampled from a woman aged 70-85 years with acute or convalescent COVID-19.

The chain employs TRBV11-2 and TRBJ1-5; D gene uncertain. This CDR3 comprises 14 residues. The V gene lost 1 base and the J gene lost 4 bases, with 8 bases spanning the gap. The germline V gene encodes CDR1 SGHAT and CDR2 FQNNGV. Written as DNA, the CDR3 is TGTGCCAGCAGCTTAGCGACGGGTAATCAGCCCCAGCATTTT. It encodes CASSLATGNQPQHF.

This CDR3 reads CASKNSWDFSYEQYF. The CDR3 DNA sequence: TGTGCCAGCAAAAACTCGTGGGACTTCTCCTACGAGCAGTACTTC. This chain links TRBV6-5 with TRBJ2-7; TRBD2 is a possible D gene (6 bases). Germline CDR1 MNHEY, CDR2 SVGAGI. Trimming cost V 7 bases and J 0 bases, with 16 bases left between them. CDR3 length: 15 residues.

This clone was seen a few times. This sequence joins TRBV5-1 and TRBJ2-2; 8 bases are shared with TRBD2. The CDR3 length is 16 residues. Germline lookup yields CDR1 SGHRS and CDR2 YFSETQ. The junction had 7 bases not matched to a gene; V was cut back by 1 base and J by 5 bases. The chain's CDR3 is CASSLHGGAQTGELFF. CDR3 coding DNA: TGCGCCAGCAGCTTGCACGGGGGGGCCCAAACCGGGGAGCTGTTTTTT.

The chain has TRBV25-1 and TRBJ2-6; 8 bases are a match to TRBD2. With V trimmed by 6 bases and J by 2 bases, 3 bases remained unmatched. Per the germline V gene, CDR1 is MGHDK and CDR2 is SYGVNS. The CDR3 runs to 15 residues. CDR3 nucleotide sequence: TGTGCCAGCAGCGGGAGGGGAACTGGGGCCAACGTCCTGACTTTC. Its translation: CASSGRGTGANVLTF.

V usage is TRBV5-1 and J usage is TRBJ1-6, with no clear D. Germline V CDR1 and CDR2: SGHRS, YFSETQ. The germline V and J ends were trimmed by 0 bases and 0 bases, with 10 bases remaining between them. The CDR3 covers 17 residues. The CDR3 DNA sequence: TGCGCCAGCAGCTTGGGGCAGTGGAGCTCCTATAATTCACCCCTCCACTTT. The encoded protein is CASSLGQWSSYNSPLHF.

The chain couples TRBV18 to TRBJ1-1; D gene unclear. Trimming stripped 3 bases from V and 0 bases from J, with 5 bases between. This CDR3 has 13 residues. Per germline, CDR1 KGHSH and CDR2 LQKENI. DNA of the CDR3: TGTGCCAGCTCACCTGACATGAACACTGAAGCTTTCTTT. Its protein is CASSPDMNTEAFF.

This chain uses TRBV6-5 with TRBJ1-1; 8 bases match TRBD1. The CDR3 has 12 residues. V dropped 6 bases and J dropped 9; count of bases not matched to a gene: 6. The germline V gene encodes CDR1 MNHEY and CDR2 SVGAGI. CDR3 nucleotides: TGTGCCAGCAGCCGAGGACAGGGTCAAGCTTTCTTT. Translation: CASSRGQGQAFF.

The chain joins TRBV5-5 to TRBJ1-1; unclear D gene. The germline V gene has CDR1 SGHKS and CDR2 YYEKEE (reference sequence). This CDR3 spans 14 amino acids. V lost 2 bases, J lost 4 bases, and 12 bases lay in between. CDR3 DNA sequence: TGTGCCAGCAGCTTCGGAGGGCGGGGCACTGAAGCTTTCTTT. This codes for CASSFGGRGTEAFF.

A few counts support this clone. The rearrangement links TRBV13 to TRBJ2-1; tentative D call: TRBD1 (6 bases). Germline V gene sequence: CDR1 PRHDT, CDR2 FYEKMQ (reference sequence). The CDR3 loop spans 12 amino acids. V was cut by 10 bases and J by 9 bases, with 16 bases left in between. CDR3 sequence (DNA): TGTGCCACCGCCCTTCTAGGGGGTGAGCAGTTCTTC. Translation: CATALLGGEQFF.

V gene TRBV5-1 combines with J gene TRBJ1-1, with 7 bases identical to TRBD1. CDR1 is SGHRS, CDR2 YFSETQ, per germline. CDR3 size: 16 residues. V gave up 5 bases and J gave up 0 bases; unmatched junction bases: 10. For the CDR3, the DNA is TGCGCCAGCAGTGAGTGGCAGGGGGTCCTGAACACTGAAGCTTTCTTT. Protein: CASSEWQGVLNTEAFF.

This clone was seen a single time. The genes are TRBV28 and TRBJ2-7; the match to TRBD1 covers 7 bases. CDR3 size: 17 residues. The germline V gene has CDR1 MDHEN and CDR2 SYDVKM. Trimming took 8 bases from V and 4 from J; bases not matched to a gene: 20. CDR3 sequence reads: CASLPGQGVVGRYEQYF. As DNA, the CDR3 is TGTGCCAGCCTACCTGGGCAGGGGGTAGTCGGGCGATACGAGCAGTACTTC.

The chain couples TRBV28 to TRBJ1-4, with D unclear. CDR3 length: 16 amino acids. Trimming left V 7 bases short and J 3 bases short, with 18 bases between. Germline V gene sequence: CDR1 MDHEN, CDR2 SYDVKM. This CDR3 reads CASTPPESQANEKLFF. In DNA form, the CDR3 reads TGTGCCAGCACTCCCCCTGAAAGCCAAGCTAATGAAAAACTGTTTTTT. Filled out from reference TRBV28 and TRBJ1-4, the complete variable domain reads DVKVTQSSRYLVKRTGEKVFLECVQDMDHENMFWYRQDPGLGLRLIYFSYDVKMKEKGDIPEGYSVSREKKERFSLILESASTNQTSMYLCASTPPESQANEKLFFGSGTQLSVL.

The J gene is TRBJ2-3, the V gene TRBV6-5; 8 bases match TRBD2. This CDR3 is 15 amino acids long. The germline V gene encodes CDR1 MNHEY and CDR2 SVGAGI. Trimming took 5 bases from V and 1 from J; bases not matched to a gene: 5. CDR3 region: CASSSGGPRTDTQYF. The CDR3, as DNA: TGTGCCAGCAGTAGCGGGGGACCACGCACAGATACGCAGTATTTT.

This clone was seen a handful of times. No DNA is shown, since the ends of the CDR3 on it are uncertain; the CDR3 is the one TCRdb lists. This chain uses TRBV6-1 with TRBJ1-2; no check of the table's D call, TRBD1, against the DNA was made. With termini counted, the CDR3 has 13 amino acids. Germline V gives CDR1 MNHNS, CDR2 SASEGT. This CDR3 reads CASSEVGQGSLAF.

This clone was seen only a few times. The V call is TRBV2, the J call TRBJ1-2; D ambiguous. CDR1 SNHLY and CDR2 FYNNEI come from the germline V gene. The CDR3 is 14 residues long. The V end was cut by 7 bases, the J end by 0 bases, with 12 bases between. The CDR3 DNA reads TGTGCCAGCAACAACCGTATGACTAACTATGGCTACACCTTC. It yields the protein CASNNRMTNYGYTF.

The V gene is TRBV3-1 (or the pseudogene TRBV3-2), the J gene TRBJ1-2; D remains unclear. The V gene lost 4 bases and the J gene lost 5 bases, with 17 bases spanning the gap. Per germline, CDR1 LGHDT and CDR2 YNNKEL (reference sequence). The CDR3 runs 15 residues. The DNA of the CDR3 is TGTGCCAGCAGCCCGACGGCGGGTACCGGGTATGGCTACACCTTC. The encoded protein is CASSPTAGTGYGYTF.

The chain carries TRBV28 and TRBJ1-1; D is undetermined. CDR3 length equals 12 residues. Germline-derived CDR1 and CDR2 are MDHEN and SYDVKM. V lost 1 base, J lost 4 bases, and 4 bases lay in between. CDR3: CASSLLVTEAFF. DNA for the CDR3: TGTGCCAGCAGTTTATTAGTCACTGAAGCTTTCTTT. The full variable domain, completed using reference TRBV28 and TRBJ1-1, is DVKVTQSSRYLVKRTGEKVFLECVQDMDHENMFWYRQDPGLGLRLIYFSYDVKMKEKGDIPEGYSVSREKKERFSLILESASTNQTSMYLCASSLLVTEAFFGQGTRLTVV.

This chain links TRBV3-1 (or the pseudogene TRBV3-2) with TRBJ1-1, with D unresolved. The V and J ends lost 4 bases and 1 base respectively, with 4 bases between them. CDR1 and CDR2 (germline): LGHDT, YNNKEL (reference sequence). The CDR3 has 12 amino acids. The CDR3 sequence: CASSLQNTEAFF. The CDR3, as DNA: TGTGCCAGCAGCCTACAGAACACTGAAGCTTTCTTT.

This clone has only one observation. The rearrangement uses TRBV18 and TRBJ2-1, with TRBD1 matching over 8 bases. The CDR3 runs 16 residues. Per germline, CDR1 KGHSH and CDR2 LQKENI. Germline trimming cut 3 bases from V and 4 bases from J; bases unmatched to any gene: 8. The CDR3 nucleotides read TGTGCCAGCTCACCCGACGACAGGGGCTTTTACAATGAGCAGTTCTTC. Protein product: CASSPDDRGFYNEQFF. The whole variable domain, filled in from reference TRBV18 and TRBJ2-1, reads NAGVMQNPRHLVRRRGQEARLRCSPMKGHSHVYWYRQLPEEGLKFMVYLQKENIIDESGMPKERFSAEFPKEGPSILRIQQVVRGDSAAYFCASSPDDRGFYNEQFFGPGTRLTVL.

A few counts support this clone. The rearrangement links TRBV11-3 to TRBJ1-1; 9 nucleotides line up with TRBD1. This CDR3 is built from 11 residues. CDR1 and CDR2 from the germline V gene are SGHNT and YENEEA. V shed 5 bases and J 13 bases; nucleotides not matched to a gene: 5. DNA of the CDR3: TGTGCCAGCAGCGGCCGGGACAGGGTTTTCTTT. Protein: CASSGRDRVFF.

J is TRBJ2-6 and V is TRBV11-1; D call uncertain. This CDR3 is 15 amino acids long. Trimming cost V 2 bases and J 2 bases, with 7 bases left between them. Per germline, CDR1 SGHAT and CDR2 FQDESV (reference sequence). This CDR3 reads CASSLTRTGANVLTF. The DNA for the CDR3 is TGTGCCAGCAGCTTAACCAGGACTGGGGCCAACGTCCTGACTTTC.

CDR3 amino acids: CASSFPPLEPSSTF. Written as DNA, the CDR3 is TGTGCCAGCAGCTTTCCACCCCTAGAACCTAGTAGCACCTTC. This chain links TRBV7-2 with TRBJ1-2; D call uncertain. Deletions cut 3 bases from V and 13 bases from J, with 21 bases between. The CDR3 loop spans 14 amino acids. From germline, CDR1 is SGHTA and CDR2 FQGNSA.

CDR3: CASSWGLADEQFF. Written as DNA, the CDR3 is TGTGCCAGCAGCTGGGGACTAGCGGACGAGCAGTTCTTC. V is TRBV5-6 and J is TRBJ2-1; 11 positions match TRBD2. Trimming cost V 3 bases and J 10 bases; bases outside gene matches: 3. CDR3 size: 13 residues. Germline CDR1 is SGHDT and CDR2 is YYEEEE.

Details on this clone: Other nucleotide sequences from this sample produce the same CDR3. The rearrangement links TRBV27 to TRBJ1-1; tentatively, D is TRBD1 (5 bases). Germline CDR1 and CDR2: MNHEY and SMNVEV (reference sequence). V shed 8 bases and J shed 4 bases, with 11 bases lying between them. This CDR3 has 12 residues. DNA for the CDR3: TGTGCCAGCTGGCAGGGTCGCACTGAAGCTTTCTTT. Translation: CASWQGRTEAFF.

This clone was counted between two and nine times. This rearrangement joins TRBV6-2 or TRBV6-3 to TRBJ2-1; TRBD1 matches 8 bases. CDR1 MNHEY and CDR2 SVGEGT come from the germline V gene. V lost 4 bases, J lost 15 bases, and 11 bases stayed unmatched. The CDR3 has 13 amino acids. The chain's CDR3 is CASSSGTGRKGFF. As DNA, the CDR3 is TGTGCCAGCAGTTCCGGGACAGGTCGAAAGGGGTTCTTC.

The chain is built from TRBV20-1 and TRBJ1-4; D unresolved. The germline V gene encodes CDR1 DFQATT and CDR2 SNEGSKA (reference sequence). The CDR3 spans 11 residues. V was trimmed by 6 bases and J by 8 bases, leaving 10 bases between them. The CDR3 is CSARGKEKLFF. The CDR3 DNA is TGCAGTGCCCGAGGAAAAGAAAAACTGTTTTTT.